This T cell receptor beta chain was identified during a study of immune heterogeneity within non-small cell lung tumors. Study-level information: It was found that the tumors were a few squamous cell carcinomas, around 11 non-squamous carcinomas and 1 not otherwise specified.

TCRs were amplified from about 640 ng gDNA of bulk tumor per sample. During surgery, each primary tumor gave multiple biopsies spaced as far apart as possible. Patients had untreated, newly diagnosed non-small cell lung cancer and underwent curative surgery. The study drew donors from newly diagnosed non-small cell lung cancer patients having surgery with curative intent. The length of the CDR3 is 16 residues. J gave up 3 bases and V 4 bases, and 6 bases lay outside the gene matches. Germline-derived CDR1 and CDR2 are SGDLS and YYNGEE. Findings and caveats of the study: The study found that local T-cell clonality correlated moderately but significantly with local tumor mutational burden (R approximately 0.34). Tumor sites within a patient were found to share identical dominant CDR3 beta clonotypes, and site-unique high-frequency clones were also present.

This clonotype qualifies as medium-sized. Its antigen is unidentified. The authors amplified TCR beta CDR3 by multiplex PCR with 32 V and 13 J primers. TCRdb recomputed calls from the multiplex PCR reads with MiXCR, one row per CDR3 protein. The sample has several thousand distinct CDR3 sequences, about 20% seen once. The chain combines TRBV9 with TRBJ2-3, with 12 nucleotides matching TRBD2. Sequencing was done on a sample of lung tumor tissue. The receptor was isolated from a female donor with non-small cell lung cancer. The CDR3 DNA reads as TGTGCCAGCAGCACAAGACTAGCGGGAGAGACAGATACGCAGTATTTT. Protein sequence: CASSTRLAGETDTQYF.